The 14 T cell receptor beta chains reported below all come from one sample, sequenced in a study of control samples from healthy donors and cancer patients. Profiling relied on immunoSEQ multiplex PCR, and the TCRdb table lists in-frame clones only, not all of them. Counted here are around 140,000 clones, around 90% occurring once; the ten biggest clones make up 3% to 3.5%. Specimen: blood. These receptors were taken from a man under 40 in good health.

The chain has TRBV7-3 and TRBJ2-6, with D perhaps being TRBD1 or TRBD2 (5 bases each). The V gene lost 2 bases and the J gene lost 0 bases, with 11 bases spanning the gap. This CDR3 is built from 17 residues. Germline loops: CDR1 SGHTA, CDR2 FQGTGA. The CDR3 DNA is TGTGCCAGCAGCTTATCGGGACGGTTCTCTGGGGCCAACGTCCTGACTTTC. It is translated as CASSLSGRFSGANVLTF.

CDR3 in DNA: TGTGCCAGCAGTCTTATGGGGGGCAGATATAGCAATCAGCCCCAGCATTTT. This codes for CASSLMGGRYSNQPQHF. The gene calls are TRBV27 and TRBJ1-5, with a possible D match to TRBD1 (6 bases). In germline, CDR1 is MNHEY, CDR2 SMNVEV (reference sequence). V was pared by 5 bases and J by 0 bases, with 17 bases between. The CDR3 has 17 residues.

This chain connects TRBV19 to TRBJ2-2; TRBD1 agrees at 7 bases. Looked up from germline, CDR1 is LNHDA and CDR2 is SQIVND (reference sequence). Unmatched junction bases numbered 1, after V lost 2 bases and J lost 4 bases. The CDR3 sequence is 14 residues long. The CDR3 protein is CASSITGVTGELFF. CDR3 DNA: TGTGCCAGTAGTATAACAGGGGTCACCGGGGAGCTGTTTTTT.

The CDR3 DNA reads TGTGCCAGCAATATAGGAAACGGGATAGCTTTCTTT. It yields the protein CASNIGNGIAFF. This chain connects TRBV6-5 to TRBJ1-1; no firm D call. With 7 bases removed from V and 10 bases from J, the gap between germline ends came to 16 bases. CDR1 MNHEY and CDR2 SVGAGI come from the germline V gene. CDR3 length equals 12 residues.

This chain links TRBV10-2 with TRBJ1-2; D ambiguous. The CDR3 is 11 residues long. Germline V gives CDR1 WSHSY, CDR2 SAAADI. Trimming pared 1 base from V and 7 bases from J, leaving 4 bases between. The CDR3 DNA is TGCGCCAGCAGTGAGTGGGGTGGCTACACCTTC. It specifies CASSEWGGYTF.

The gene calls are TRBV5-1 and TRBJ2-1; TRBD2 aligns across 10 bases. Germline trimming cut 3 bases from V and 4 bases from J; bases unmatched to any gene: 4. CDR3 size: 15 residues. From germline, CDR1 is SGHRS and CDR2 YFSETQ. The CDR3 nucleotides read TGCGCCAGCAGCTACAAAGCGGGGGGGTACAATGAGCAGTTCTTC. Translating it yields CASSYKAGGYNEQFF.

As DNA, the CDR3 is TGTGCCAGCAGCCACAGTGCGCGCGAGCAGTACTTC. This gives the protein CASSHSAREQYF. This chain uses TRBV14 with TRBJ2-7; no firm D call. CDR1 is SGHDN and CDR2 is FVKESK in the germline V gene. The CDR3 is 12 amino acids. Trimming took 3 bases from V and 6 from J, leaving 9 bases between them.

J is TRBJ1-5 and V is TRBV2; a weak D match, TRBD1 (6 bases). The CDR3 length is 13 residues. The ends were cut back, 7 bases at V and 3 bases at J, with 10 bases in the middle. Per the germline V gene, CDR1 is SNHLY and CDR2 is FYNNEI. The chain's CDR3 is CASMDRLNQPQHF. CDR3 nucleotides: TGTGCCAGCATGGACAGACTCAATCAGCCCCAGCATTTT.

This clone was seen only once. Written as DNA, the CDR3 is TGTGCCAGCAGTGACTTAGATACGCAGTATTTT. Protein product: CASSDLDTQYF. The rearrangement links TRBV2 to TRBJ2-3, with no clear D. This CDR3 has 11 amino acids. The V end was cut by 3 bases, the J end by 5 bases, with 3 bases between. Germline CDR1 reads SNHLY; CDR2 reads FYNNEI.

This sequence joins TRBV6-1 and TRBJ2-6; D unclear. V lost 2 bases and J 0 bases, leaving 17 bases between the germline ends. Germline-derived CDR1 and CDR2 are MNHNS and SASEGT. The CDR3 extends over 19 amino acids. The CDR3, as DNA: TGTGCCAGCAGTGAAACATGGGTCGTGCTGAGCTCTGGGGCCAACGTCCTGACTTTC. Its translation: CASSETWVVLSSGANVLTF.

This clone appeared a few times. The V and J genes are TRBV3-1 (or the pseudogene TRBV3-2) and TRBJ2-1; no firm D call. The germline V gene has CDR1 LGHDT and CDR2 YNNKEL (reference sequence). V was shortened by 0 bases and J by 6 bases, with 6 bases between the two germline ends. This CDR3 spans 13 amino acids. This CDR3 is CASSQDLGNEQFF. CDR3 in DNA: TGTGCCAGCAGCCAAGATCTGGGCAATGAGCAGTTCTTC.

This chain joins TRBV28 and TRBJ1-4, with D tentatively TRBD1 (6 bases). CDR1 is MDHEN, CDR2 SYDVKM, per germline. The CDR3 is 16 amino acids. The V and J ends lost 4 bases and 0 bases respectively, with 12 bases between them. The CDR3 reads CASSSDYRATNEKLFF. The CDR3 DNA reads TGTGCCAGCAGTTCTGACTACAGGGCAACTAATGAAAAACTGTTTTTT.

The chain links TRBV27 to TRBJ2-7; TRBD2 agrees at 11 bases. The CDR3 loop spans 17 amino acids. From germline, CDR1 is MNHEY and CDR2 SMNVEV (reference sequence). V lost 6 bases, J lost 0 bases, and 10 bases stayed unmatched. CDR3 DNA: TGTGCCAGCAGCGTGGGACTAGCGGCATCGTCCTCCTACGAGCAGTACTTC. Encoded protein: CASSVGLAASSSYEQYF.

The chain links TRBV28 to TRBJ1-1; weak D call: TRBD1 (6 bases). Germline V CDR1 and CDR2: MDHEN, SYDVKM. Trimming cost V 6 bases and J 3 bases, with 14 bases left between them. The CDR3 sequence is 14 residues long. The CDR3 region has the DNA TGTGCCAGCAGCTTGGGGGGCTGGGACACTGAAGCTTTCTTT. Amino acid sequence: CASSLGGWDTEAFF.